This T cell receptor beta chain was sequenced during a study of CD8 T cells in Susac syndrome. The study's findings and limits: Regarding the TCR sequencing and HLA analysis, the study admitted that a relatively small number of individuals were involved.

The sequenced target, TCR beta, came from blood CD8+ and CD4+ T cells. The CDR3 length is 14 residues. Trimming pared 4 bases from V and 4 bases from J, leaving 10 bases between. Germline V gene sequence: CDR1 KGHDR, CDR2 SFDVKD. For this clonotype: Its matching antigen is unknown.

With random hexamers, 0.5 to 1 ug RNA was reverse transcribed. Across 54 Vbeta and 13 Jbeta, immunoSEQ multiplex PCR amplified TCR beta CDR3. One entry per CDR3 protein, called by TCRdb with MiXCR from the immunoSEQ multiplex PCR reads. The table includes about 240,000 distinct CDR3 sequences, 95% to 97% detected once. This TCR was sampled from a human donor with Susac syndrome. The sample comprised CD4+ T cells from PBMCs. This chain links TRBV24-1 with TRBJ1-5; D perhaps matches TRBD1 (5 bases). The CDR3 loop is CATSEAGRNQPQHF. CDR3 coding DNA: TGTGCCACCAGTGAGGCAGGGCGAAATCAGCCCCAGCATTTT.